These 31 T cell receptor beta chains came from one sample sequenced in a study of OX40 agonist ivuxolimab in advanced cancers. Produced via immunoSEQ multiplex PCR; TCRdb's table is partial and in-frame only. This table holds about 59,000 clones, 84% found once. The sample in question was CD4+ or CD8+ T cells sorted from blood, obtained in a trial of the OX40 agonist ivuxolimab. These receptors all come from an adult with an advanced solid tumor such as melanoma, head and neck, liver or kidney cancer.

V is TRBV30 and J is TRBJ2-3; 11 bases match TRBD2. V shed 6 bases, J shed 0 bases, and the junction held 11 bases outside the gene matches. The CDR3 consists of 17 residues. Germline V gene sequence: CDR1 GTSNPN, CDR2 SVGIG (reference sequence). CDR3 protein: CACTLGTSGTSTDTQYF. For the CDR3, the DNA is TGTGCCTGCACCCTAGGGACTAGCGGTACTAGCACAGATACGCAGTATTTT.

This clone showed up just a few times. This chain connects TRBV10-3 to TRBJ2-7; D uncertain. The CDR3 sequence is 12 residues long. V gave up 8 bases and J gave up 0 bases, with 8 bases separating them. Germline values: CDR1 ENHRY, CDR2 SYGVKD. DNA for the CDR3: TGTGCCATCTCGGCAGACTCCTACGAGCAGTACTTC. It yields the protein CAISADSYEQYF.

The gene calls are TRBV27 and TRBJ1-6; D remains ambiguous. This CDR3 is 12 amino acids long. Germline V gene sequence: CDR1 MNHEY, CDR2 SMNVEV (reference sequence). Trimming stripped 1 base from V and 5 bases from J, with 0 bases between. The CDR3 sequence is CASSLYNSPLHF. The CDR3, as DNA: TGTGCCAGCAGTTTATATAATTCACCCCTCCACTTT.

This clone has only one observation. The V call is TRBV6-4, the J call TRBJ1-2; TRBD1 matches at 8 bases. Germline V gives CDR1 MRHNA, CDR2 SNTAGT. There are 13 residues in the CDR3. The V segment lost 11 bases and the J segment 2 bases; nucleotides outside the gene matches: 7. CDR3 bases: TGTGCCGGGGAGACAGGGGTAAACTATGGCTACACCTTC. Its protein is CAGETGVNYGYTF.

This chain uses TRBV14 with TRBJ2-5, with D unclear. V shed 0 bases and J shed 5 bases, with 7 bases lying between them. The CDR3 covers 13 residues. CDR1 SGHDN and CDR2 FVKESK come from the germline V gene. CDR3 sequence: CASSQDTYETQYF. The CDR3 bases are TGTGCCAGCAGCCAAGATACGTATGAGACCCAGTACTTC. Full variable domain (remainder filled in from reference TRBV14 and TRBJ2-5): EAGVTQFPSHSVIEKGQTVTLRCDPISGHDNLYWYRRVMGKEIKFLLHFVKESKQDESGMPNNRFLAERTGGTYSTLKVQPAELEDSGVYFCASSQDTYETQYFGPGTRLLVL.

This chain uses TRBV5-1 with TRBJ1-1, with 8 bases lining up with TRBD1. J lost 5 bases, V lost 4 bases, and 7 bases had no gene match. The germline CDR1 and CDR2 sequences are SGHRS and YFSETQ. This CDR3 comprises 14 residues. The CDR3: CASSLDRGRTEAFF. In DNA form, the CDR3 reads TGCGCCAGCAGCCTAGACAGGGGTCGAACTGAAGCTTTCTTT.

The J gene is TRBJ2-5, the V gene TRBV5-6, with D possibly being TRBD1 (6 bases). This CDR3 comprises 15 residues. Germline V CDR1 and CDR2: SGHDT, YYEEEE. Trimming pared 0 bases from V and 7 bases from J, leaving 16 bases between. The CDR3 protein is CASSLEGRDTGTQYF. As DNA, the CDR3 is TGTGCCAGCAGCTTGGAGGGCAGGGACACTGGGACCCAGTACTTC.

The rearrangement joins TRBV5-1 to TRBJ2-7, with 8 bases fitting TRBD2. Unmatched junction bases numbered 6, after V lost 4 bases and J lost 3 bases. This CDR3 contains 14 residues. The germline V gene has CDR1 SGHRS and CDR2 YFSETQ. DNA of the CDR3: TGCGCCAGCAGCCCTGGCGGGGGGTACTACGAGCAGTACTTC. Encoded protein: CASSPGGGYYEQYF.

The chain is built from TRBV18 and TRBJ1-2; D not resolved. The V gene's germline CDR1 is KGHSH and CDR2 LQKENI. V shed 2 bases and J shed 4 bases, with 8 bases lying between them. This CDR3 contains 13 residues. The CDR3: CASSPEQTYGYTF. CDR3 sequence (DNA): TGTGCCAGCTCACCAGAACAGACCTATGGCTACACCTTC.

The chain couples TRBV6-6 to TRBJ2-3; D remains ambiguous. This CDR3 spans 12 amino acids. Trimming took off 1 base at V and 6 bases at J, with 5 bases between the two ends. Germline V gene sequence: CDR1 MNHNY, CDR2 SVGAGI (reference sequence). CDR3 sequence: CASSYWADTQYF. The CDR3, as DNA: TGTGCCAGCAGTTACTGGGCGGATACGCAGTATTTT.

The J gene is TRBJ1-4, the V gene TRBV4-1; weak D call: TRBD1 (5 bases). The germline CDR1 and CDR2 sequences are MGHRA and YSYEKL. The CDR3 has 18 amino acids. Trimming removed 1 base at V and 13 bases at J, with 28 bases between. CDR3 sequence: CASSQVLTAPTLNGGLFF. CDR3 DNA sequence: TGCGCCAGCAGCCAAGTTCTCACCGCTCCTACCCTTAATGGGGGACTGTTTTTT.

The chain carries TRBV19 and TRBJ2-5, with D possibly TRBD2 on 5 matching bases. The germline gives CDR1 LNHDA, CDR2 SQIVND (reference sequence). V was shortened by 4 bases and J by 8 bases, with 17 bases between the two germline ends. The CDR3 is 14 residues long. In DNA, the CDR3 is TGTGCCAGTAGTACACTGGACTCCCGAGACACCCAGTACTTC. This gives the protein CASSTLDSRDTQYF.

This chain connects TRBV7-9 to TRBJ2-2; a weak D match, TRBD1 (5 bases). Trimming took 5 bases from V and 4 from J, leaving 20 bases between them. Per the germline V gene, CDR1 is SEHNR and CDR2 is FQNEAQ (reference sequence). The CDR3 spans 17 residues. The CDR3 nucleotides read TGTGCCAGCAGCCAAGACGTTCGAACAAGGGGCACCGGGGAGCTGTTTTTT. Protein sequence: CASSQDVRTRGTGELFF.

This chain uses TRBV5-1 with TRBJ2-3; the match to TRBD2 covers 8 bases. Trimming took 7 bases from V and 6 from J; bases not matched to a gene: 10. The CDR3 is 14 amino acids. Germline V gene sequence: CDR1 SGHRS, CDR2 YFSETQ. In DNA form, the CDR3 reads TGCGCCAGCTCTGCGGGGGGTCGTGGGGATACGCAGTATTTT. It encodes CASSAGGRGDTQYF.

This clone was picked up a small number of times. The junction and the germline gene differ at one end; a read error may be behind it. V and J are TRBV5-1 and TRBJ2-5; D perhaps matches TRBD1 (5 bases). Germline loops: CDR1 SGHRS, CDR2 YFSETQ. The length of the CDR3 is 13 residues. CDR3 protein: CGSRSGREETQYF. In DNA, the CDR3 is TGCGGCAGCAGGTCTGGCAGGGAAGAGACCCAGTACTTC.

The table lists this clone with a count of one. A read error may produce the germline difference seen at one junction end. The same CDR3 also results from other DNA sequences found in this sample. The rearrangement uses TRBV2 and TRBJ1-2; 7 bases agree with TRBD1. The CDR3 consists of 13 residues. CDR1 and CDR2 from the germline V gene are SNHLY and FYNNEI. CDR3 in DNA: TGCGCCAGCTGCAGGGGGGTTAACTATGGCTACACCTTC. Its protein is CASCRGVNYGYTF.

This sequence joins TRBV5-1 and TRBJ2-1, with D unclear. The CDR3 has 15 residues. V shed 4 bases and J shed 0 bases, with 11 bases lying between them. Germline V gives CDR1 SGHRS, CDR2 YFSETQ. CDR3 nucleotide sequence: TGCGCCAGCAGCCCCAATTTCAGCTCCTACAATGAGCAGTTCTTC. Protein: CASSPNFSSYNEQFF.

V gene TRBV5-4 combines with J gene TRBJ2-5; D is unresolved. Trimming left V 3 bases short and J 5 bases short, with 14 bases between. The CDR3 covers 14 residues. CDR1 is SGHNT, CDR2 YYREEE, per germline (reference sequence). Here the CDR3 reads CASSSGPLRETQYF. CDR3 DNA sequence: TGTGCCAGCAGCTCTGGGCCCCTTAGGGAGACCCAGTACTTC.

This clone was observed a single time. The chain employs TRBV11-3 and TRBJ2-4; a weak D match, TRBD2 (6 bases). The CDR3 spans 16 residues. Germline CDR1 and CDR2: SGHNT and YENEEA. V was clipped by 2 bases and J by 1 base, with 12 bases between them. This CDR3 is CASSLSSGLAKNIQYF. Here the CDR3 DNA reads TGTGCCAGCAGCTTAAGTAGCGGACTCGCCAAAAACATTCAGTACTTC.

This sequence joins TRBV29-1 and TRBJ1-5; 10 positions agree with TRBD1. J lost 6 bases, V lost 4 bases, and 0 bases had no gene match. Looked up from germline, CDR1 is SQVTM and CDR2 is ANQGSEA. CDR3 length: 12 residues. CDR3: CSVGDRGQPQHF. The CDR3 DNA follows: TGCAGCGTTGGGGACAGGGGTCAGCCCCAGCATTTT.

V and J are TRBV4-3 and TRBJ1-4; D ambiguous. The CDR3 has 15 amino acids. Germline V gene data show CDR1 as LGHNA and CDR2 as YSLEER. The ends were cut back, 0 bases at V and 0 bases at J, with 5 bases in the middle. The DNA for the CDR3 is TGCGCCAGCAGCCAAGACAGAGCAACTAATGAAAAACTGTTTTTT. Protein product: CASSQDRATNEKLFF.

This clone was detected once. This CDR3 reads CASSSSGGRNNEQFF. The CDR3 nucleotides read TGTGCCAGCAGTTCTAGCGGGGGGCGAAACAATGAGCAGTTCTTC. The gene calls are TRBV28 and TRBJ2-1; 11 nucleotides agree with TRBD2. Trimming at V came to 4 bases and at J to 5 bases, leaving 4 bases not matched to a gene. Per the germline V gene, CDR1 is MDHEN and CDR2 is SYDVKM. This CDR3 is 15 amino acids long.

The chain couples TRBV20-1 to TRBJ2-3, with D perhaps matching TRBD2 (5 bases). Trimming took 6 bases from V and 3 from J, leaving 7 bases between them. The CDR3 loop spans 11 amino acids. Germline V lookup: CDR1 DFQATT, CDR2 SNEGSKA (reference sequence). The CDR3 bases are TGCAGTGCCGGGGTGACAGATACGCAGTATTTT. Its translation: CSAGVTDTQYF.

This chain links TRBV10-3 with TRBJ2-5; 7 bases line up with TRBD2. This CDR3 region has 16 residues. Germline V gene sequence: CDR1 ENHRY, CDR2 SYGVKD. The V gene end was trimmed by 0 bases and the J gene end by 7 bases; junction bases not matched to a gene: 11. The CDR3 reads CAISESSLAEAGTQYF. The CDR3 DNA is TGTGCCATCAGTGAGTCTTCCCTAGCGGAGGCTGGGACCCAGTACTTC.

This clone was seen a handful of times. The rearrangement links TRBV19 to TRBJ1-5; no definite D call. The V end was cut by 7 bases, the J end by 5 bases, with 9 bases between. The CDR3 consists of 12 residues. Germline V lookup: CDR1 LNHDA, CDR2 SQIVND (reference sequence). CDR3 sequence: CASNREDQPQHF. The CDR3 bases are TGTGCCAGTAATCGGGAAGATCAGCCCCAGCATTTT.

The rearrangement uses TRBV27 and TRBJ2-7; D remains unclear. Germline CDR1 and CDR2: MNHEY and SMNVEV (reference sequence). The V and J ends lost 6 bases and 1 base respectively, with 13 bases between them. CDR3 length equals 14 residues. CDR3 sequence: CASRVKYQSYEQYF. Here the CDR3 DNA reads TGTGCCAGCAGGGTCAAGTATCAATCCTACGAGCAGTACTTC.

DNA of the CDR3: TGTGCCAGTCTCGGTGGGTTTGGGGCCAACGTCCTGACTTTC. Encoded protein: CASLGGFGANVLTF. The chain recombines TRBV19 with TRBJ2-6; D is uncertain. The CDR3 loop spans 14 amino acids. Germline V gene sequence: CDR1 LNHDA, CDR2 SQIVND (reference sequence). Trimming took off 8 bases at V and 3 bases at J, with 11 bases between the two ends.

The chain couples TRBV5-1 to TRBJ1-1; 7 bases are a match to TRBD1. CDR1 and CDR2 from the germline V gene are SGHRS and YFSETQ. V shed 3 bases, J shed 3 bases, and the junction held 5 bases outside the gene matches. This CDR3 comprises 14 residues. CDR3 coding DNA: TGCGCCAGCAGCTCGTTTGACAGGGACACTGAAGCTTTCTTT. This encodes CASSSFDRDTEAFF.

The chain combines TRBV28 with TRBJ1-1; D is uncertain. The length of the CDR3 is 15 residues. Looked up from germline, CDR1 is MDHEN and CDR2 is SYDVKM. The germline V and J ends were trimmed by 3 bases and 3 bases, with 14 bases remaining between them. The CDR3 sequence: CASSFLAIRYTEAFF. The CDR3 DNA follows: TGTGCCAGCAGTTTCCTGGCAATAAGATACACTGAAGCTTTCTTT.

This clone was observed a handful of times. The chain joins TRBV6-5 to TRBJ1-2; maybe TRBD1 (6 bases). Germline V lookup: CDR1 MNHEY, CDR2 SVGAGI. The CDR3 loop spans 12 amino acids. Trimming stripped 7 bases from V and 3 bases from J, with 9 bases between. CDR3 sequence reads: CASTAGDYGYTF. CDR3 bases: TGTGCCAGCACGGCAGGGGACTATGGCTACACCTTC.

V and J are TRBV10-1 and TRBJ1-1, with D possibly matching TRBD1 (6 bases). The CDR3 loop spans 13 amino acids. V shed 3 bases and J shed 3 bases, with 8 bases lying between them. Germline CDR1 is WNHNN and CDR2 is SYGVQD (reference sequence). This chain's CDR3 is CASSDRGDTEAFF. CDR3 bases: TGCGCCAGCAGTGACAGGGGCGACACTGAAGCTTTCTTT.